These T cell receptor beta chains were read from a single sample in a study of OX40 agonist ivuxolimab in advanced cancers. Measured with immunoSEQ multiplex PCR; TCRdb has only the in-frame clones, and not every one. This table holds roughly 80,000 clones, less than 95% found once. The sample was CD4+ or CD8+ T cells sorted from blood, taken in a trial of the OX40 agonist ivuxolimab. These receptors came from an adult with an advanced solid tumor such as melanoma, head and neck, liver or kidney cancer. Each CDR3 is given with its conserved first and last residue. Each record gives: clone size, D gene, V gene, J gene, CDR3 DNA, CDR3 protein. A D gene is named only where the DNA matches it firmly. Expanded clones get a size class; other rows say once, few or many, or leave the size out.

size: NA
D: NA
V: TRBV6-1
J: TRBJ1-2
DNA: TGTGCCAGCAGTGAAGCAGCCGGGGTTGGCTATGGCTACACCTTC
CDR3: CASSEAAGVGYGYTF

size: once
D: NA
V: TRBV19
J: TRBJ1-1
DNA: TGTGCCAGTAGCCCCAGTTCGGGGGTGAACACTGAAGCTTTCTTT
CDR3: CASSPSSGVNTEAFF

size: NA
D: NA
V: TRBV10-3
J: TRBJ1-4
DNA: TGTGCCATCAGTGAAGGGCGGGTAGGCGAAAAACTGTTTTTT
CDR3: CAISEGRVGEKLFF

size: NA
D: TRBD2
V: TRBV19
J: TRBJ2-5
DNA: TGTGCCAGTGGGACTAGCGGGAGATCAGGAGAGACCCAGTACTTC
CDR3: CASGTSGRSGETQYF

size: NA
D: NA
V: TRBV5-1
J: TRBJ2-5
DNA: TGCGCCAGCAGCCCTGGACTGCAACAAGAGACCCAGTACTTC
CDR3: CASSPGLQQETQYF

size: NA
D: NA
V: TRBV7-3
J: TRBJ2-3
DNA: TGTGCCAGCAGCTCCTTGGGTAGCACAGATACGCAGTATTTT
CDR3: CASSSLGSTDTQYF

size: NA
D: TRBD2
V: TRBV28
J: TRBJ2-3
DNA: TGTGCCAGCAGTTCCTCCGGGACTAGCAAGGATACGCAGTATTTT
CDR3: CASSSSGTSKDTQYF

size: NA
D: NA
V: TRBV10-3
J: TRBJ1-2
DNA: TGTGCCATCAGTGATAAGGGGGGTAGCTATGGCTACACCTTC
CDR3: CAISDKGGSYGYTF

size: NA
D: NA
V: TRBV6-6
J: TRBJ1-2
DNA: TGTGCCAGCAGTTCCCCTGTACGGGGGGGGTATGGCTACACCTTC
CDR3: CASSSPVRGGYGYTF

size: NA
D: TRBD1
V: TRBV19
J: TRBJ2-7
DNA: TGTGCCAGTAAAGAGACAGGGGCGTACGAGCAGTACTTC
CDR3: CASKETGAYEQYF

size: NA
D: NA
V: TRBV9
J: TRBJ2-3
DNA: TGTGCCAGCAGGGCGGGGACCACAGATACGCAGTATTTT
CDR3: CASRAGTTDTQYF

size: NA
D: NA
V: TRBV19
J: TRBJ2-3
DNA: TGTGCCAGTAGTTTTGCGGACACAGATACGCAGTATTTT
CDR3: CASSFADTDTQYF

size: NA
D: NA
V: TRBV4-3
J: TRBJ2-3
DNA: TGCGCCAGCAGCCAAGAGTGGCGCGGCTCAGATACGCAGTATTTT
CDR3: CASSQEWRGSDTQYF

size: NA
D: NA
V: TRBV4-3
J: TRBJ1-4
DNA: TGCGCCAGCAGCCAAGGGGCCGGGACTCAGGGAGGCAAACTGTTTTTT
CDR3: CASSQGAGTQGGKLFF

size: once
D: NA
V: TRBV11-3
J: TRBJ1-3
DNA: TGTGCCAGCAGCTTAGCCTCCTCGGGGGCGAGCGGAAACACCATATATTTT
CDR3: CASSLASSGASGNTIYF

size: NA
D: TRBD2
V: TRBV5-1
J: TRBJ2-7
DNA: TGCGCCAGCAGCTTGGGGACTAGCGGGGGGGTTATAACCTACGAGCAGTACTTC
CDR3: CASSLGTSGGVITYEQYF

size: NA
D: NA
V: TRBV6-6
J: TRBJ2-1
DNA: TGTGCCAGCAGCCAGAGAATTGACTCCTACAATGAGCAGTTCTTC
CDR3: CASSQRIDSYNEQFF

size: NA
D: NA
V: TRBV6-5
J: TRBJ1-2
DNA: TGTGCCAGCAGTTACAACTTTCGAGGAGGCTACACCTTC
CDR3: CASSYNFRGGYTF